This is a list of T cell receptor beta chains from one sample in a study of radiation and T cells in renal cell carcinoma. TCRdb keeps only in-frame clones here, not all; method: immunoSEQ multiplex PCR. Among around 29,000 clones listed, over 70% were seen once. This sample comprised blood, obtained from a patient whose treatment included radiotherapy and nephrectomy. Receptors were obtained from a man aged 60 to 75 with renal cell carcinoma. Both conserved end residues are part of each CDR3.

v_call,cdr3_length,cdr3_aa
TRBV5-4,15,CASSLGLAGVNEQFF
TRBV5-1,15,CASSSSRAANEKLFF
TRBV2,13,CASSLAGSYEQYF
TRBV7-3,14,CASSRRGPGTEAFF
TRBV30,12,CAWSPWNYGYTF
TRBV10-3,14,CAISERQGTREQYF
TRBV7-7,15,CASSSLADDTGELFF
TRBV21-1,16,CASSKEGGRTSYEQYF
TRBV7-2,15,CASSLSGLPQETQYF
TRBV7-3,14,CASSLFRGHTEAFF
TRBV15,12,CATSRGQETQYF
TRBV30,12,CAWSVQGYGYTF
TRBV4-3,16,CASSPTSGRAPDTQYF
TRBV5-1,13,CASSSQKQETQYF
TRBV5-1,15,CASRTAVLSPGELFF
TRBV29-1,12,CSVTQGYYEQYF
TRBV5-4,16,CASSSPAGGFQETQYF
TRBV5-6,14,CASSFRGLGEKLFF
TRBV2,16,CASSESGGRYYNEQFF
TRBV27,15,CASSSSLGGGDGYTF
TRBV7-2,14,CASSPGLAQTEAFF
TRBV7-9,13,CASSSQGGTEAFF
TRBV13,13,CASSLAATYEQYF
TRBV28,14,CASSLGTDNQPQHF
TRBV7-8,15,CASSLTGTTGNTIYF
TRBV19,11,CASSLADTQYF
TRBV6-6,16,CASRDDRTLNTGELFF
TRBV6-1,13,CASRGTMHYGYTF
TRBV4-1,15,CASSQDPVQGTEAFF
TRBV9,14,CASSPRTESRTIYF
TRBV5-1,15,CASSLMGLAGNEQFF
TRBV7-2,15,CASSPQTGTGGGAFF
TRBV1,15,CTSSHDPGAGHGYTF
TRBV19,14,CASSLRGSYNEQFF
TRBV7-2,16,CASSFGRAPSLSPLHF
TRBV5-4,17,CASSPGPPGQGDNEQFF
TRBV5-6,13,CASTTGIASQQYF
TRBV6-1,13,CASIQESSYEQYF